These 18 T cell receptor beta chains came from one sample sequenced in a study of blood T cell repertoires in COVID-19. The assay was immunoSEQ multiplex PCR, and TCRdb's table has in-frame clones only and misses some. The data show over 250,000 clones, roughly 90% seen once. The sequencing sample was made of peripheral blood. The receptors derive from a woman under 40 with acute or convalescent COVID-19.

V usage is TRBV5-1 and J usage is TRBJ2-1; possible D gene TRBD1, 5 bases. The ends were cut back, 0 bases at V and 7 bases at J, with 8 bases in the middle. There are 13 residues in the CDR3. CDR1 is SGHRS, CDR2 YFSETQ, per germline. CDR3 loop: CASSLEGWNEQFF. CDR3 coding DNA: TGCGCCAGCAGCTTGGAGGGGTGGAATGAGCAGTTCTTC.

This chain connects TRBV4-3 to TRBJ2-6; TRBD2 matches at 8 bases. V was clipped by 5 bases and J by 2 bases; unmatched bases: 8. CDR3 length: 17 amino acids. The germline V gene has CDR1 LGHNA and CDR2 YSLEER. CDR3 sequence: CASSSPSGGAGANVLTF. Written as DNA, the CDR3 is TGCGCCAGCAGCTCCCCGTCCGGGGGGGCTGGGGCCAACGTCCTGACTTTC.

The chain is built from TRBV12-3 or TRBV12-4 and TRBJ2-7, with a tentative D call TRBD2 (5 bases). This CDR3 region has 12 residues. Trimming left V 6 bases short and J 0 bases short, with 6 bases between. CDR3 in DNA: TGTGCCAGCAGGAGCGGCTCCTACGAGCAGTACTTC. Protein product: CASRSGSYEQYF.

The chain has TRBV6-5 and TRBJ2-7; 7 bases match TRBD1. J was trimmed by 4 bases and V by 2 bases; bases with no gene match: 11. The CDR3 consists of 16 residues. Germline V gives CDR1 MNHEY, CDR2 SVGAGI. The CDR3 nucleotides read TGTGCCAGCAGTTACGGGGTTCAGGGGGTGGTATACGAGCAGTACTTC. It codes for CASSYGVQGVVYEQYF.

V usage is TRBV19 and J usage is TRBJ1-1; D not resolved. Germline V gene sequence: CDR1 LNHDA, CDR2 SQIVND (reference sequence). The CDR3 covers 14 residues. Trimming shortened V by 3 bases and J by 6 bases, and 14 bases separated the two germline ends. The CDR3 is CASSISGEMAEAFF. In DNA form, the CDR3 reads TGTGCCAGTAGTATTAGTGGGGAGATGGCTGAAGCTTTCTTT. Using reference TRBV19 and TRBJ1-1 for the parts outside the CDR3, the full variable domain is DGGITQSPKYLFRKEGQNVTLSCEQNLNHDAMYWYRQDPGQGLRLIYYSQIVNDFQKGDIAEGYSVSREKKESFPLTVTSAQKNPTAFYLCASSISGEMAEAFFGQGTRLTVV.

The rearrangement joins TRBV29-1 to TRBJ2-2, with D perhaps TRBD1 (6 bases). The CDR3 spans 13 residues. Germline V gene sequence: CDR1 SQVTM, CDR2 ANQGSEA. Trimming cost V 3 bases and J 4 bases, with 9 bases left between them. The CDR3 bases are TGCAGCGTTGACAGGGGCGGCACCGGGGAGCTGTTTTTT. Its protein is CSVDRGGTGELFF.

The V call is TRBV7-8, the J call TRBJ2-2; 10 positions agree with TRBD1. J was trimmed by 3 bases and V by 1 base; bases with no gene match: 5. Germline V lookup: CDR1 SGHVS, CDR2 FQNEAQ. CDR3 size: 17 residues. The CDR3: CASSLVGGTGDTGELFF. The CDR3 DNA is TGTGCCAGCAGCTTAGTCGGCGGGACAGGGGACACCGGGGAGCTGTTTTTT.

V gene TRBV9 combines with J gene TRBJ1-1, with 9 bases identical to TRBD1. The CDR3 contains 14 residues. CDR1 is SGDLS, CDR2 YYNGEE, per germline. V shed 0 bases, J shed 5 bases, and the junction held 2 bases outside the gene matches. The CDR3 nucleotides read TGTGCCAGCAGCGTAGGGGACAGGGTGACTGAAGCTTTCTTT. Its translation: CASSVGDRVTEAFF.

The rearrangement uses TRBV7-8 and TRBJ2-7; 9 bases are shared with TRBD2. Germline trimming cut 5 bases from V and 6 bases from J; bases unmatched to any gene: 11. This CDR3 comprises 15 residues. Germline values: CDR1 SGHVS, CDR2 FQNEAQ. The CDR3 loop reads CASSTRLAGTGEQYF. CDR3 DNA: TGTGCCAGCAGCACCCGGCTAGCGGGAACCGGCGAGCAGTACTTC.

The rearrangement uses TRBV5-1 and TRBJ2-1, with 9 bases identical to TRBD2. From germline, CDR1 is SGHRS and CDR2 YFSETQ. J lost 7 bases, V lost 1 base, and 6 bases had no gene match. This CDR3 contains 15 residues. In nucleotides, the CDR3 is TGCGCCAGCAGCTTGCGCCTTAGCGGGAGTAATGAGCAGTTCTTC. Translating it yields CASSLRLSGSNEQFF.

The chain carries TRBV6-5 and TRBJ1-2; D is perhaps TRBD1 (6 bases). Germline CDR1 and CDR2: MNHEY and SVGAGI. Trimming removed 5 bases at V and 7 bases at J, with 20 bases between. This CDR3 region has 15 residues. The CDR3 DNA reads as TGTGCCAGCAGTCAAATACAGGGTCTAGGGGTTGGCTACACCTTC. The encoded protein is CASSQIQGLGVGYTF.

The rearrangement joins TRBV6-2 or TRBV6-3 to TRBJ2-1; 11 nucleotides match TRBD2. After removal of 2 bases from V and 3 bases from J, the junction contained 9 bases not matched to a gene. Germline V gene sequence: CDR1 MNHEY, CDR2 SVGEGT. The CDR3 runs 18 residues. The CDR3 DNA reads as TGTGCCAGCAGTTACGAGGGCCCGGGACTAGCGGTCTACAATGAGCAGTTCTTC. This codes for CASSYEGPGLAVYNEQFF.

V and J are TRBV12-3 or TRBV12-4 and TRBJ1-2; 8 bases agree with TRBD1. V lost 6 bases to trimming and J lost 4 bases; unmatched junction nucleotides: 4. The CDR3 runs 13 residues. The chain's CDR3 is CASSRGLIYGYTF. CDR3 in DNA: TGTGCCAGCAGCAGGGGGCTGATCTATGGCTACACCTTC.

The chain couples TRBV11-2 to TRBJ2-7; the match to TRBD2 covers 10 bases. The CDR3 is made up of 17 amino acids. V lost 0 bases, J lost 4 bases, and 9 bases stayed unmatched. From germline, CDR1 is SGHAT and CDR2 FQNNGV. The DNA of the CDR3 is TGTGCCAGCAGCTTAGAAATCTCGCTAGCGGGAGTTTACGAGCAGTACTTC. As protein: CASSLEISLAGVYEQYF.

The chain uses TRBV19 and TRBJ1-2; no clear D gene. The CDR3 has 13 amino acids. Germline CDR1 and CDR2: LNHDA and SQIVND (reference sequence). The V end lost 3 bases, the J end lost 9 bases, and 14 bases lay between the germline ends. The CDR3, as DNA: TGTGCCAGTAGTATGCAGGCGACGAGCCGCTACACCTTC. As protein: CASSMQATSRYTF.

This clone came up a few times. The rearrangement links TRBV11-2 to TRBJ1-4; D is ambiguous. Per the germline V gene, CDR1 is SGHAT and CDR2 is FQNNGV. Trimming shortened V by 1 base and J by 0 bases, and 6 bases separated the two germline ends. This CDR3 is 15 amino acids long. This CDR3 reads CASSLAGATNEKLFF. CDR3 nucleotide sequence: TGTGCCAGCAGCTTAGCGGGTGCAACTAATGAAAAACTGTTTTTT. Filled out from reference TRBV11-2 and TRBJ1-4, the complete variable domain reads EAGVAQSPRYKIIEKRQSVAFWCNPISGHATLYWYQQILGQGPKLLIQFQNNGVVDDSQLPKDRFSAERLKGVDSTLKIQPAKLEDSAVYLCASSLAGATNEKLFFGSGTQLSVL.

The chain uses TRBV7-8 and TRBJ1-2; D ambiguous. Trimming left V 1 base short and J 4 bases short, with 7 bases between. The germline CDR1 and CDR2 sequences are SGHVS and FQNEAQ. The length of the CDR3 is 13 residues. The CDR3 sequence is CASSLDPVYGYTF. The CDR3 DNA sequence: TGTGCCAGCAGCTTAGATCCAGTCTATGGCTACACCTTC.

The CDR3 DNA reads as TGTGCCAGCAGCGCCCACAGGGGGCTGGGAGGGTCACCCCTCCACTTT. Its protein product is CASSAHRGLGGSPLHF. The V and J genes are TRBV7-8 and TRBJ1-6; the match to TRBD1 covers 9 bases. CDR3 length: 16 residues. Trimming cost V 5 bases and J 10 bases; bases outside gene matches: 12. CDR1 is SGHVS, CDR2 FQNEAQ, per germline.